These T cell receptor beta chains were read from a single sample in a study of identical twins. TCRdb reprocessed the 5' RACE reads via MiXCR and lists one record per CDR3 protein. The repertoire includes some 1,700,000 distinct CDR3 sequences, about 31% of them detected once, and over 0.25% sits in the top ten. Sequencing was done on a sample of cord blood. The receptors were sampled from a newborn girl in good health. The CDR3 runs from the conserved cysteine through the conserved F or W. Fields, in order: J gene, V gene, clone size, D gene, CDR3 protein, CDR3 DNA. A D gene is named only where the DNA matches it firmly. Size is omitted from some rows. Given values are once, few, many or a class for expanded clones.

TRBJ1-2,TRBV20-1,-,-,CSARSPGFSYGYTF,TGCAGTGCTAGGTCCCCAGGGTTCTCCTATGGCTACACCTTC
TRBJ1-6,TRBV27,-,-,CASTRAGRNNSPLHF,TGTGCCAGCACGAGGGCGGGGCGGAATAATTCACCCCTCCACTTT
TRBJ2-1,TRBV6-1,-,-,CASSARSSSEQFF,TGTGCCAGCAGTGCCCGGTCTAGTTCTGAGCAGTTCTTC
TRBJ2-7,TRBV5-4,-,-,CASSLSPFHEQYF,TGTGCCAGCAGCTTGTCACCCTTCCACGAGCAGTACTTC
TRBJ2-1,TRBV5-4,-,TRBD2,CASSSTSGLNEQFF,TGTGCCAGCAGCTCTACTAGCGGGCTCAATGAGCAGTTCTTC
TRBJ2-5,TRBV20-1,many,-,CSASRVETQYF,TGCAGTGCTAGTCGTGTAGAGACCCAGTACTTC
TRBJ2-7,TRBV7-6,few,TRBD1,CASSPGTVLPQYF,TGTGCCAGCAGCCCCGGGACAGTCCTTCCTCAGTACTTC
TRBJ1-3,TRBV2,-,-,CAGRPKAVSGNTIYF,TGTGCCGGCCGACCTAAGGCCGTCTCTGGAAACACCATATATTTT
TRBJ2-5,TRBV2,few,TRBD2,CASSVALLAGGQETQYF,TGTGCCAGCAGTGTAGCCTTACTAGCGGGGGGCCAAGAGACCCAGTACTTC
TRBJ2-2,TRBV20-1,once,-,CSVVSETGELFF,TGCAGTGTGGTCTCGGAAACCGGGGAGCTGTTTTTT
TRBJ1-2,TRBV3-1,-,-,CAGSQSAGEYGYTF,TGTGCCGGCAGCCAATCGGCAGGGGAGTATGGCTACACCTTC
TRBJ1-4,TRBV20-1,few,-,CSARVSRNNEKLFF,TGCAGTGCTAGAGTATCCAGAAATAATGAAAAACTGTTTTTT